The 2 T cell receptor beta chains given below trace back to one sample, sequenced in a study of shared clonotypes between healthy human individuals. Sequencing was performed with immunoSEQ multiplex PCR; in TCRdb, only in-frame clones are kept and a portion is missing. The sample comprises around 510,000 clones, roughly four fifths of which are singletons, and around 12% rests with the top ten. The sequencing sample was made of PBMCs. Receptor source: a woman aged 35 to 49 in good health. Some clones in this sample may be carry-over from other donors' samples.

The chain employs TRBV28 and TRBJ2-5; 7 nucleotides agree with TRBD2. Germline V lookup: CDR1 MDHEN, CDR2 SYDVKM. The length of the CDR3 is 14 residues. With V trimmed by 3 bases and J by 8 bases, 9 bases remained unmatched. The chain's CDR3 is CASSLGTTSDTQYF. The DNA of the CDR3 is TGTGCCAGCAGTTTGGGGACTACCTCAGATACCCAGTACTTC.

This clone is a singleton in its sample. The chain combines TRBV7-3 with TRBJ2-2; D unclear. Between the trimmed V and J ends, which lost 5 bases and 6 bases, there was a span of 16 bases. The CDR3 loop spans 15 amino acids. Germline V lookup: CDR1 SGHTA, CDR2 FQGTGA. CDR3 bases: TGTGCCAGCAGCCCCACGTTTGTTCTAGCCGGGGAGCTGTTTTTT. This translates into CASSPTFVLAGELFF.